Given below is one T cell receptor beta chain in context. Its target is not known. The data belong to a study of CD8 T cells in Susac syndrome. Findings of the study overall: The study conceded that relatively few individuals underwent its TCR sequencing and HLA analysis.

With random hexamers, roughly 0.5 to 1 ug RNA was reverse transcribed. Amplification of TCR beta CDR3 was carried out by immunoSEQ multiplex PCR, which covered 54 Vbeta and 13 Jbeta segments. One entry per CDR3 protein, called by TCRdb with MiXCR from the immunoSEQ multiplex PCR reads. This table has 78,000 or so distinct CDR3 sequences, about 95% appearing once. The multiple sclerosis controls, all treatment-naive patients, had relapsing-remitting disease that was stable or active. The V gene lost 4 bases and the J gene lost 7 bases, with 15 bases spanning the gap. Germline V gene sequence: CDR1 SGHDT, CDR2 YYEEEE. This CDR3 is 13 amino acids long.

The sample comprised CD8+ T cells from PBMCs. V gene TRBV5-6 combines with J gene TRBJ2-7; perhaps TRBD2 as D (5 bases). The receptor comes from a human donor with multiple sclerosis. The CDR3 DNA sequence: TGTGCCAGCAGCCTCGGGGTCCGTGGGGAGCAGTACTTC. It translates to CASSLGVRGEQYF. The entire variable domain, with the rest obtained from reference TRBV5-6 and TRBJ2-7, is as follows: DAGVTQSPTHLIKTRGQQVTLRCSPKSGHDTVSWYQQALGQGPQFIFQYYEEEERQRGNFPDRFSGHQFPNYSSELNVNALLLGDSALYLCASSLGVRGEQYFGPGTRLTVT.